This T cell receptor (beta chain) was sequenced in a study of T cells after posttransplantation cyclophosphamide. Cyclophosphamide on days +3 and +4 followed busulfan-fludarabine conditioning and a marrow graft. Clones were read by immunoSEQ multiplex PCR, and TCRdb kept only the in-frame ones, dropping some. In total the sample includes approximately 7,900 clones, none of them seen once. This clone has a count of ten or more. No antigen is known for it. Germline loops: CDR1 MNHEY, CDR2 SMNVEV (reference sequence). The CDR3 is 14 amino acids. Losses at the gene ends were 5 bases for V and 5 bases for J; bases not matched to a gene: 9. Study observations and caveats: After PTCy, TRB diversity resembled that of CNI/methotrexate controls. Blood and skin or GI T cell repertoires showed limited TRB overlap. Donor CD8+ memory clones often dominated recipient blood repertoires at later times.

The chain uses TRBV27 and TRBJ2-7, with TRBD1 matching 7 bases. This TCR was sampled from a male patient between 25 and 39 years old who received an allogeneic stem cell transplant from an unrelated donor, was CMV-positive, and had acute and chronic GVHD. Part of the T cells may come from the graft donor. Sample: PBMCs, taken after an allogeneic stem cell transplant with post-transplant cyclophosphamide. CDR3 sequence reads: CASSIYRGRDEQYF. The CDR3 DNA sequence: TGTGCCAGCAGTATATACAGGGGAAGGGACGAGCAGTACTTC.